Included here is one TCR beta chain sequence, with context. This record belongs to a study of tumor-infiltrating lymphocytes in oesophageal squamous cell carcinoma. TCRdb redid the calling of the PCR reads with MiXCR, one entry per CDR3 protein. There are roughly 21,000 distinct CDR3 sequences in the sample; more than 35% occur only once, and 9.5% to 13% lies in the top ten. The CDR3 length is 14 residues. CDR1 SGHVS and CDR2 FNYEAQ come from the germline V gene. V is TRBV7-6 and J is TRBJ1-6, with TRBD1 matching 7 bases. The DNA end is more similar to TRBJ2-7, so the J call may be wrong. The sample was esophageal tumor tissue. The clonotype comes from a male donor with esophageal squamous cell carcinoma. CDR3 protein: CASSLIGQANEQYF. DNA for the CDR3: TGTGCCAGCAGCTTAATTGGACAGGCTAACGAGCAGTACTTC.